This paragraph reports one T cell receptor beta chain. Its antigen remains unidentified. The data derive from a study of shared clonotypes between healthy human individuals. Study outcomes and limitations: Deeper or shallower sequencing was expected to change how clonotypes are shared among donors.

Memory CD4+ cells were the fraction left after CD45RA+ naive selection. The CDR3 contains 14 residues. Germline CDR1 SGHTA, CDR2 FQGNSA. V was clipped by 6 bases and J by 3 bases; unmatched bases: 4. Sequencing was performed with immunoSEQ multiplex PCR; in TCRdb, only in-frame clones are kept and a portion is missing. The sample holds 2 million to 3 million clones, around 90% seen once. The sequenced sample consisted of naive CD4+ T cells sorted from blood. Subset given: CD45RA+ positively selected. This TCR came from a man aged 18-30 years in good health. The chain is built from TRBV7-2 and TRBJ1-5, with TRBD1 identical over 8 bases. CDR3: CASSPTGANQPQHF. The CDR3 nucleotides read TGTGCCAGCAGTCCGACAGGGGCCAATCAGCCCCAGCATTTT.